Below are 22 T cell receptor beta chains sequenced from a single sample in a study of T cell responses to AZD1222 COVID-19 vaccine. Clones were read by immunoSEQ multiplex PCR, and TCRdb kept only the in-frame ones, dropping some. The sample consists of 170,000 or so clones, roughly nine tenths of them appearing once. The starting material was peripheral blood, obtained on day 0 of AZD1222 vaccination. These receptors were taken from an adult in good health.

The chain recombines TRBV5-6 with TRBJ1-2; a possible D gene is TRBD1 (6 bases). This CDR3 is 15 amino acids long. Germline lookup yields CDR1 SGHDT and CDR2 YYEEEE. Trimming took 7 bases from V and 1 from J, leaving 17 bases between them. The CDR3, as DNA: TGTGCCAGCCTCCCATGGCGCAGGGGTAACTATGGCTACACCTTC. It encodes CASLPWRRGNYGYTF.

The V gene is TRBV9, the J gene TRBJ1-2; D ambiguous. CDR1 and CDR2 (germline): SGDLS, YYNGEE. With 0 bases removed from V and 3 bases from J, the gap between germline ends came to 3 bases. This CDR3 has 12 residues. In DNA, the CDR3 is TGTGCCAGCAGCGTAGCCCACTATGGCTACACCTTC. Amino acids: CASSVAHYGYTF.

The V gene is TRBV18, the J gene TRBJ1-1; perhaps TRBD1 as D (5 bases). CDR1 and CDR2 (germline): KGHSH, LQKENI. The CDR3 contains 15 residues. Trimming pared 4 bases from V and 0 bases from J, leaving 12 bases between. CDR3 protein: CASSLLGPLNTEAFF. CDR3 in DNA: TGTGCCAGCTCACTACTGGGACCGCTGAACACTGAAGCTTTCTTT. The whole variable domain, remainder taken from reference TRBV18 and TRBJ1-1, is NAGVMQNPRHLVRRRGQEARLRCSPMKGHSHVYWYRQLPEEGLKFMVYLQKENIIDESGMPKERFSAEFPKEGPSILRIQQVVRGDSAAYFCASSLLGPLNTEAFFGQGTRLTVV.

This clone has a single count. This chain links TRBV27 with TRBJ1-4, with TRBD1 identical over 7 bases. The length of the CDR3 is 14 residues. CDR1 and CDR2 from the germline V gene are MNHEY and SMNVEV (reference sequence). Germline trimming cut 5 bases from V and 5 bases from J; bases unmatched to any gene: 5. In DNA form, the CDR3 reads TGTGCCAGCAGTCGACAGGGCCCGAATGAAAAACTGTTTTTT. Its protein product is CASSRQGPNEKLFF.

The chain uses TRBV28 and TRBJ2-7; D might be TRBD2 (6 bases). CDR3 length: 14 amino acids. Germline CDR1 MDHEN, CDR2 SYDVKM. Trimming stripped 8 bases from V and 0 bases from J, with 14 bases between. The CDR3, as DNA: TGTGCCAGCGGAATCAGGGAGGACTCCTACGAGCAGTACTTC. This codes for CASGIREDSYEQYF.

The chain couples TRBV10-2 to TRBJ1-5; perhaps TRBD1 as D (6 bases). CDR1 and CDR2 (germline): WSHSY, SAAADI. CDR3 size: 19 residues. V lost 4 bases and J 0 bases, leaving 22 bases between the germline ends. The CDR3 region is CASSGRTAAKYYSNQPQHF. The CDR3 DNA sequence: TGCGCCAGCAGTGGTCGGACAGCAGCCAAGTATTATAGCAATCAGCCCCAGCATTTT.

The sample holds a few counts of this clone. V usage is TRBV18 and J usage is TRBJ1-2; 7 nucleotides match TRBD1. The trim removed 0 bases at V and 5 bases at J, leaving 6 bases unmatched. This CDR3 spans 15 amino acids. Looked up from germline, CDR1 is KGHSH and CDR2 is LQKENI. The CDR3 sequence is CASSPPGTAVYGYTF. DNA of the CDR3: TGTGCCAGCTCACCACCCGGGACAGCCGTTTATGGCTACACCTTC.

This chain links TRBV9 with TRBJ2-3, with D hard to call. The CDR3 sequence is 15 residues long. CDR1 SGDLS and CDR2 YYNGEE come from the germline V gene. V lost 2 bases, J lost 1 base, and 11 bases lay in between. The CDR3 DNA is TGTGCCAGCAGCGTCCTTCGTGGCGGCACAGATACGCAGTATTTT. Residues: CASSVLRGGTDTQYF.

The CDR3, as DNA: TGTGCCAGCAGCACTTGGACAACTAAACGGGATGAAAAACTGTTTTTT. Translating gives CASSTWTTKRDEKLFF. The V call is TRBV11-2, the J call TRBJ1-4; perhaps TRBD1 as D (5 bases). The germline gives CDR1 SGHAT, CDR2 FQNNGV. The CDR3 spans 16 residues. The V end lost 5 bases, the J end lost 6 bases, and 19 bases lay between the germline ends.

The chain uses TRBV13 and TRBJ1-2; D might be TRBD1 (5 bases). V was clipped by 2 bases and J by 8 bases, with 15 bases between them. Germline V CDR1 and CDR2: PRHDT, FYEKMQ (reference sequence). The CDR3 is 14 residues long. The CDR3 DNA sequence: TGTGCCAGCAGCTTATGGGGCAGCGTGAGGGGCTACACCTTC. Its translation: CASSLWGSVRGYTF.

This chain links TRBV30 with TRBJ2-1, with D uncertain. Germline assignment: CDR1 GTSNPN and CDR2 SVGIG (reference sequence). V lost 2 bases and J lost 2, with 10 bases in between. The CDR3 is 14 residues long. CDR3 region: CAWSRGPPYNEQFF. In nucleotides, the CDR3 is TGTGCCTGGAGTCGCGGACCCCCCTACAATGAGCAGTTCTTC.

The rearrangement uses TRBV30 and TRBJ2-1; D is possibly TRBD1 or TRBD2 (7 bases each). CDR3 size: 14 residues. CDR1 is GTSNPN and CDR2 is SVGIG in the germline V gene (reference sequence). Trimming removed 8 bases at V and 2 bases at J, with 16 bases between. The CDR3 region is CAKKAGQPYNEQFF. In nucleotides, the CDR3 is TGTGCCAAAAAAGCGGGACAGCCCTACAATGAGCAGTTCTTC. The entire variable domain, with the rest obtained from reference TRBV30 and TRBJ2-1, is as follows: SQTIHQWPATLVQPVGSPLSLECTVEGTSNPNLYWYRQAAGRGLQLLFYSVGIGQISSEVPQNLSASRPQDRQFILSSKKLLLSDSGFYLCAKKAGQPYNEQFFGPGTRLTVL.

The chain joins TRBV7-3 to TRBJ2-2; 11 bases align to TRBD2. V trimming: 4 bases; J trimming: 5 bases; junction bases outside the gene matches: 6. Germline V gene sequence: CDR1 SGHTA, CDR2 FQGTGA. The CDR3 loop spans 16 amino acids. The CDR3 DNA reads TGTGCCAGCAGCTCATCGGGACTAGCGGTTACCGGGGAGCTGTTTTTT. It is translated as CASSSSGLAVTGELFF.

The gene calls are TRBV28 and TRBJ1-2, with 8 bases lining up with TRBD1. This CDR3 has 12 residues. Germline assignment: CDR1 MDHEN and CDR2 SYDVKM. The ends lost 2 bases at V and 10 bases at J; junction bases unmatched: 3. The CDR3 region is CASSLGRGLYTF. The DNA of the CDR3 is TGTGCCAGCAGTTTAGGCAGGGGGCTCTACACCTTC.

In this sample, this clone turned up a few times. The rearrangement uses TRBV15 and TRBJ2-6; no reliable D call. Between the trimmed V and J ends, which lost 1 base and 0 bases, there was a span of 7 bases. CDR1 and CDR2 from the germline V gene are LNHNV and YYDKDF (reference sequence). This CDR3 is built from 16 residues. The CDR3 is CATSRVRGSGANVLTF. In nucleotides, the CDR3 is TGTGCCACCAGCAGAGTTCGAGGCTCTGGGGCCAACGTCCTGACTTTC.

This chain connects TRBV28 to TRBJ2-7, with D perhaps TRBD2 (6 bases). Germline V gene sequence: CDR1 MDHEN, CDR2 SYDVKM. V dropped 2 bases and J dropped 3 bases, with 14 bases sitting between them. The CDR3 spans 15 residues. The CDR3 protein is CASSLGGTLHYEQYF. The CDR3 DNA follows: TGTGCCAGCAGTTTAGGAGGGACCCTCCACTACGAGCAGTACTTC.

This rearrangement joins TRBV6-6 to TRBJ2-7; 9 bases line up with TRBD2. The CDR3 runs 16 residues. Looked up from germline, CDR1 is MNHNY and CDR2 is SVGAGI (reference sequence). Trimming took 0 bases from V and 4 from J; bases not matched to a gene: 7. The CDR3 nucleotides are TGTGCCAGCAGTTACTCGGGCCTAGCGGGATCGTACGAGCAGTACTTC. It specifies CASSYSGLAGSYEQYF.

J is TRBJ1-2 and V is TRBV28; tentatively, D is TRBD1 (6 bases). V shed 2 bases and J shed 0 bases, with 10 bases lying between them. Germline V gene data show CDR1 as MDHEN and CDR2 as SYDVKM. The CDR3 runs 15 residues. The CDR3 spells CASSLGGRANYGYTF. The CDR3, as DNA: TGTGCCAGCAGTTTAGGGGGCCGAGCTAACTATGGCTACACCTTC.

This chain connects TRBV3-1 (or the pseudogene TRBV3-2) to TRBJ1-1; no definite D call. V dropped 3 bases and J dropped 1 base, with 9 bases sitting between them. The germline CDR1 and CDR2 sequences are LGHDT and YNNKEL (reference sequence). This CDR3 contains 14 residues. CDR3 bases: TGTGCCAGCAGCCACCAACAGCCGAACACTGAAGCTTTCTTT. Translated, it gives CASSHQQPNTEAFF.

This chain joins TRBV18 and TRBJ1-2; perhaps TRBD1 as D (5 bases). This CDR3 is built from 14 residues. V lost 3 bases to trimming and J lost 3 bases, with 11 bases between them. Germline V gene data show CDR1 as KGHSH and CDR2 as LQKENI. The CDR3: CASSPPTAYYGYTF. In DNA, the CDR3 is TGTGCCAGCTCACCGCCGACAGCCTACTATGGCTACACCTTC.

V is TRBV7-3 and J is TRBJ2-1; 8 bases align to TRBD1. Germline values: CDR1 SGHTA, CDR2 FQGTGA. There are 15 residues in the CDR3. With V trimmed by 6 bases and J by 10 bases, 14 bases remained unmatched. Here the CDR3 DNA reads TGTGCCAGCAGTCCAGGGGCCAGGGGGCAGGGGGAGCAGTTCTTC. This gives the protein CASSPGARGQGEQFF.

The genes are TRBV12-3 or TRBV12-4 and TRBJ1-1, with a tentative D call TRBD1 (5 bases). The CDR3 extends over 12 amino acids. Trimming removed 6 bases from V and 9 bases from J, with 14 bases in between. CDR3 sequence (DNA): TGTGCCAGCAGCCGAGCCGGGGCCAAAGCTTTCTTT. Amino acids: CASSRAGAKAFF.